The rows below give T cell receptor beta chains drawn from one sample of a study of CD8 T cells in ankylosing spondylitis. Each CDR3 protein is one row after TCRdb ran MiXCR on the 5' RACE reads. In the table there are around 490,000 distinct CDR3 sequences, approximately 5.3% of which are singletons. Sequenced material: blood, either unsorted or a sorted T cell fraction (not recorded which). Receptor source: a male donor with ankylosing spondylitis. The CDR3 runs from the conserved cysteine through the conserved F or W. The D gene is left open where the match is weak. Clone size appears in some rows only: once, few, many, or a class for an expanded clone.

CDR3nt: TGTGCCAGCAGCTTCCCGGGAGGGTGGGACACAGATACGCAGTATTTT
CDR3aa: CASSFPGGWDTDTQYF
j_gene: TRBJ2-3
v_gene: TRBV11-2
abundance: many
d_gene: TRBD2

CDR3nt: TGCAGTGCTAGAAGGGACAGGGAGCAGGAGACCCAGTACTTC
CDR3aa: CSARRDREQETQYF
j_gene: TRBJ2-5
v_gene: TRBV20-1
abundance: many
d_gene: TRBD1

CDR3nt: TGTGCCACGAAATCCACAGGGGTGAAAGGAAACACCATATATTTT
CDR3aa: CATKSTGVKGNTIYF
j_gene: TRBJ1-3
v_gene: TRBV10-3
abundance: many
d_gene: TRBD1

CDR3nt: TGTGCCAGCAGCTATAAGACAGGGAACACCGGGGAGCTGTTTTTT
CDR3aa: CASSYKTGNTGELFF
j_gene: TRBJ2-2
v_gene: TRBV7-2
abundance: many
d_gene: .

CDR3nt: TGCAGTGCTAGAGATCTTCTGGCTAGCGGGGGGTCCTACGAGCAGTACTTC
CDR3aa: CSARDLLASGGSYEQYF
j_gene: TRBJ2-7
v_gene: TRBV20-1
abundance: few
d_gene: TRBD2

CDR3nt: TGTGCCATCAGACAGGGGGATAACTCCTACAATGAGCAGTTCTTC
CDR3aa: CAIRQGDNSYNEQFF
j_gene: TRBJ2-1
v_gene: TRBV10-3
abundance: many
d_gene: TRBD1

CDR3nt: TGTGCCAGCACGATAGCGGCTTCCTACGAGCAGTACTTC
CDR3aa: CASTIAASYEQYF
j_gene: TRBJ2-7
v_gene: TRBV6-6
abundance: once
d_gene: .

CDR3nt: TGTGCCAGCAGCCCCGGGGTAGCGGTAAACAATGAGCAGTTCTTC
CDR3aa: CASSPGVAVNNEQFF
j_gene: TRBJ2-1
v_gene: TRBV6-1
abundance: many
d_gene: .

CDR3nt: TGCGCCAGCAGCTTTGTAGGGAGGAGCACAGATACGCAGTATTTT
CDR3aa: CASSFVGRSTDTQYF
j_gene: TRBJ2-3
v_gene: TRBV5-1
abundance: .
d_gene: .

CDR3nt: TGCAGCGTTGAAGTCCGGGGACAGGGGACCCAGTACTTC
CDR3aa: CSVEVRGQGTQYF
j_gene: TRBJ2-5
v_gene: TRBV29-1
abundance: many
d_gene: TRBD1

CDR3nt: TGTGCCAGCAGCAGGGGACTAGCGGGGGGTGATACGCAGTATTTT
CDR3aa: CASSRGLAGGDTQYF
j_gene: TRBJ2-3
v_gene: TRBV12-3/TRBV12-4
abundance: many
d_gene: TRBD2

CDR3nt: TGTGCCAGCAGTCAGCTCGTCCGGGGATCGGTGTTTTTT
CDR3aa: CASSQLVRGSVFF
j_gene: TRBJ2-2
v_gene: TRBV12-3/TRBV12-4
abundance: few
d_gene: .

CDR3nt: TGTGCCAGTCGTTACCAAAGCAATCAGCCCCAGCATTTT
CDR3aa: CASRYQSNQPQHF
j_gene: TRBJ1-5
v_gene: TRBV18
abundance: .
d_gene: .

CDR3nt: TGTGCCAGCAGTTTACCCACAGGGCTTAATTCACCCCTCCACTTT
CDR3aa: CASSLPTGLNSPLHF
j_gene: TRBJ1-6
v_gene: TRBV28
abundance: many
d_gene: .

CDR3nt: TGCAGTGCTAGGGACGGGACAGGGGGCCATCAGCCCCAGCATTTT
CDR3aa: CSARDGTGGHQPQHF
j_gene: TRBJ1-5
v_gene: TRBV20-1
abundance: many
d_gene: TRBD1

CDR3nt: TGTGCCAGCAGCCAGACCCGACAGGGGGCTATCTCTGGAAACACCATATATTTT
CDR3aa: CASSQTRQGAISGNTIYF
j_gene: TRBJ1-3
v_gene: TRBV11-2
abundance: many
d_gene: TRBD1

CDR3nt: TGTGCCAGCAGCCCCGGGACAGGAGTAGACTACGAGCAGTACTTC
CDR3aa: CASSPGTGVDYEQYF
j_gene: TRBJ2-7
v_gene: TRBV4-2
abundance: .
d_gene: TRBD1

CDR3nt: TGTGCCAGCAGCGCCGAAACTCCCTTTGGCCCGGTCCGCTCCTACAATGAGCAGTTCTTC
CDR3aa: CASSAETPFGPVRSYNEQFF
j_gene: TRBJ2-1
v_gene: TRBV9
abundance: few
d_gene: .

CDR3nt: TGCGCCAGCAGCCAAGATAGGCAGGGGAGTCAGCCCCAGCATTTT
CDR3aa: CASSQDRQGSQPQHF
j_gene: TRBJ1-5
v_gene: TRBV4-3
abundance: many
d_gene: .

CDR3nt: TGTGCCACCAGTGATTTGGACAGGCGCAATGAGCAGTTCTTC
CDR3aa: CATSDLDRRNEQFF
j_gene: TRBJ2-1
v_gene: TRBV24-1
abundance: many
d_gene: .

CDR3nt: TGTGCCAGCAGCTTAGACAGGGGCACACCAGATACGCAGTATTTT
CDR3aa: CASSLDRGTPDTQYF
j_gene: TRBJ2-3
v_gene: TRBV7-6
abundance: many
d_gene: TRBD1

CDR3nt: TGCGCCAGCAGCTTCTTCGGACAGGGAGAGGCAGATACGCAGTATTTT
CDR3aa: CASSFFGQGEADTQYF
j_gene: TRBJ2-3
v_gene: TRBV5-1
abundance: .
d_gene: TRBD1

CDR3nt: TGTGCCAGCAGCGTAGTCCCGGACATGAACACTGAAGCTTTCTTT
CDR3aa: CASSVVPDMNTEAFF
j_gene: TRBJ1-1
v_gene: TRBV9
abundance: many
d_gene: .

CDR3nt: TGTGCCAGCGGAGGTGGGTCGGTGGACACTGAAGCTTTCTTT
CDR3aa: CASGGGSVDTEAFF
j_gene: TRBJ1-1
v_gene: TRBV28
abundance: .
d_gene: .

CDR3nt: TGCGCCAGCAGCCCGACTAGCGGGGTCTACAATGAGCAGTTCTTC
CDR3aa: CASSPTSGVYNEQFF
j_gene: TRBJ2-1
v_gene: TRBV5-1
abundance: many
d_gene: TRBD2

CDR3nt: TGCAGTGCTAGAGATTTGACAGGGCGGCGCGAGCAGTACTTC
CDR3aa: CSARDLTGRREQYF
j_gene: TRBJ2-7
v_gene: TRBV20-1
abundance: many
d_gene: TRBD1

CDR3nt: TGCGCCAGCAGCTTGGCCGGGACTAGTACCTACAATGAGCAGTTCTTC
CDR3aa: CASSLAGTSTYNEQFF
j_gene: TRBJ2-1
v_gene: TRBV5-1
abundance: many
d_gene: TRBD2

CDR3nt: TGCAGTGCGCCCCACCGTGAAGGGGACACTGAAGCTTTCTTT
CDR3aa: CSAPHREGDTEAFF
j_gene: TRBJ1-1
v_gene: TRBV20-1
abundance: many
d_gene: .

CDR3nt: TGCGCCAGCAGCTTGGGCGAGTCTGAAGCTTTCTTT
CDR3aa: CASSLGESEAFF
j_gene: TRBJ1-1
v_gene: TRBV5-1
abundance: many
d_gene: .

CDR3nt: TGTGCCAGCAGTTTCGTCCGTGTTCAGGAGACCCAGTACTTC
CDR3aa: CASSFVRVQETQYF
j_gene: TRBJ2-5
v_gene: TRBV28
abundance: many
d_gene: .

CDR3nt: TGTGCCAGCAGCAAAGCGCTGTCGGGAAGCTCCTACAATGAGCAGTTCTTC
CDR3aa: CASSKALSGSSYNEQFF
j_gene: TRBJ2-1
v_gene: TRBV21-1
abundance: .
d_gene: .

CDR3nt: TGTGCCAGCAGTGATGGACGGCTGTGGCTAGCGGGAAAAGAGGGGTCTAGCTCCTACAATGAGCAGTTCTTC
CDR3aa: CASSDGRLWLAGKEGSSSYNEQFF
j_gene: TRBJ2-1
v_gene: TRBV2
abundance: .
d_gene: TRBD2

CDR3nt: TGCGCCAGCAGCTTGGCCGGGGTGAGAACCACCGGGGAGCTGTTTTTT
CDR3aa: CASSLAGVRTTGELFF
j_gene: TRBJ2-2
v_gene: TRBV5-1
abundance: many
d_gene: .

CDR3nt: TGTGCCAGCAGCCCCGGGACTAGCGGGAGATACGAGCAGTACTTC
CDR3aa: CASSPGTSGRYEQYF
j_gene: TRBJ2-7
v_gene: TRBV7-2
abundance: many
d_gene: TRBD2

CDR3nt: TGCGCCAGCAGCTTCGCACAGGGGACCGAGCAGTACTTC
CDR3aa: CASSFAQGTEQYF
j_gene: TRBJ2-7
v_gene: TRBV5-1
abundance: many
d_gene: TRBD1

CDR3nt: TGTGCCAGCAGCGCCGGTTGGGGGCCCCAGCATTTT
CDR3aa: CASSAGWGPQHF
j_gene: TRBJ1-5
v_gene: TRBV9
abundance: many
d_gene: .

CDR3nt: TGTGCCAGCAGCGTAAGGGACAGGGGTGGTTTCGTGGAAGCTTTCTTT
CDR3aa: CASSVRDRGGFVEAFF
j_gene: TRBJ1-1
v_gene: TRBV9
abundance: many
d_gene: TRBD1

CDR3nt: TGTGCCAGCAGTAGAAACAGGGGGCCCGGGGCCAACGTCCTGACTTTC
CDR3aa: CASSRNRGPGANVLTF
j_gene: TRBJ2-6
v_gene: TRBV6-1
abundance: few
d_gene: TRBD1

CDR3nt: TGTGCCAGCAGCTTGTGGTTCGGGGGGGCACAAGAGACCCAGTACTTC
CDR3aa: CASSLWFGGAQETQYF
j_gene: TRBJ2-5
v_gene: TRBV11-2
abundance: .
d_gene: TRBD2

CDR3nt: TGCAGTGCTAGAGATAGGCCCGGGGAGCTGTTTTTT
CDR3aa: CSARDRPGELFF
j_gene: TRBJ2-2
v_gene: TRBV20-1
abundance: many
d_gene: .

CDR3nt: TGTGCCAGCAGCCGGGATCGAGCTTTCTTT
CDR3aa: CASSRDRAFF
j_gene: TRBJ1-1
v_gene: TRBV12-3/TRBV12-4
abundance: many
d_gene: .

CDR3nt: TGTGCCAGCAGTGAACTGTCGGGGCAGCTGCCAACTGAAGCTTTCTTT
CDR3aa: CASSELSGQLPTEAFF
j_gene: TRBJ1-1
v_gene: TRBV6-1
abundance: many
d_gene: .

CDR3nt: TGTGCCAGCAGCTTTAACCCGAACACTGAAGCTTTCTTT
CDR3aa: CASSFNPNTEAFF
j_gene: TRBJ1-1
v_gene: TRBV7-3
abundance: many
d_gene: .

CDR3nt: TGTGCCAGCAGCTTAGTCGGTTGGCAGGAGCATGGCTACACCTTC
CDR3aa: CASSLVGWQEHGYTF
j_gene: TRBJ1-2
v_gene: TRBV7-2
abundance: .
d_gene: .

CDR3nt: TGCGCCAGCAGCAGACAGGGACTCCTGAACACCGGGGAGCTGTTTTTT
CDR3aa: CASSRQGLLNTGELFF
j_gene: TRBJ2-2
v_gene: TRBV5-1
abundance: many
d_gene: .

CDR3nt: TGCAGCGCCGACAGGGTTTCTGAAGCTTTCTTT
CDR3aa: CSADRVSEAFF
j_gene: TRBJ1-1
v_gene: TRBV29-1
abundance: many
d_gene: TRBD1